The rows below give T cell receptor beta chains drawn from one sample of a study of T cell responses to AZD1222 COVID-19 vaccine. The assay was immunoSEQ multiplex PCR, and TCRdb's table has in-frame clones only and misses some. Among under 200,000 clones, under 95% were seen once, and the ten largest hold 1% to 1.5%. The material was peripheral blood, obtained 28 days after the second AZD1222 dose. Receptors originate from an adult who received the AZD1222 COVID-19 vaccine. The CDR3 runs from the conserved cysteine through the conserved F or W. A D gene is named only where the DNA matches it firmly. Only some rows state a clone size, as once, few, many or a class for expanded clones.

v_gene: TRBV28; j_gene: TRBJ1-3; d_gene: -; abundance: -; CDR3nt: TGTGCCAGCAGCCCGTCCTCGGGCTCTGGAAACACCATATATTTT; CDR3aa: CASSPSSGSGNTIYF
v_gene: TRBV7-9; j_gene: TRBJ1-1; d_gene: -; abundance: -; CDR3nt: TGTGCCAGCAGCTTAGATGGGAGCACCACTGAAGCTTTCTTT; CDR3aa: CASSLDGSTTEAFF
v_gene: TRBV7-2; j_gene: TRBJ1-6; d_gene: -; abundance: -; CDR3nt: TGTGCCAGTTCCAGACAGGCGCAGGGCTCACCCCTCCACTTT; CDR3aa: CASSRQAQGSPLHF
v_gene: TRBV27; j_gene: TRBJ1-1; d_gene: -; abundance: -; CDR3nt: TGTGCCAGCAGTCGTACAGGTCTTATTATGAACACTGAAGCTTTCTTT; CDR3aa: CASSRTGLIMNTEAFF
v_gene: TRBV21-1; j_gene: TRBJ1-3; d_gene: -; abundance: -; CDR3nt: TGTGCCACCAGCCTGAGGGGGGACAACTCTGGAAACACCATATATTTT; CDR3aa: CATSLRGDNSGNTIYF
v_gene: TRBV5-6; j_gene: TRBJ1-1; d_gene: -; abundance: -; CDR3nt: TGTGCCAGCAGGCCCACGGGGGGATTGGACACTGAAGCTTTCTTT; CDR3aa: CASRPTGGLDTEAFF
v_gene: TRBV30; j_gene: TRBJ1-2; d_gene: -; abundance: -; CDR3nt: TGTGCCTGGAGTGCCTCCTGGGGGGGCGCGTTTGGCTACACCTTC; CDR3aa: CAWSASWGGAFGYTF
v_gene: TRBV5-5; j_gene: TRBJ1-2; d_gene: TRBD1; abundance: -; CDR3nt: TGTGCCAGCAGCTTGGACAGGGGACGCTACACCTTC; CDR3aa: CASSLDRGRYTF
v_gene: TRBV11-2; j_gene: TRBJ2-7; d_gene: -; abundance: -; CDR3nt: TGTGCCAGCAGCGATTCATCCTACCGCGTCAGGCCGATCGAGCAGTACTTC; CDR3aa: CASSDSSYRVRPIEQYF
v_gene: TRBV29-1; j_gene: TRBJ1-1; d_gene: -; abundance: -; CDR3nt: TGCAGCGTAGGAGCAGGGGTTACTGAAGCTTTCTTT; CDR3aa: CSVGAGVTEAFF
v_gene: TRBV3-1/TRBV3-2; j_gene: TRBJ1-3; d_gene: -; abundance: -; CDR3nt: TGTGCCAGCAGCCAAGAGTTTTCTTTCGTTGAGGACTTCTCTGGAAACACCATATATTTT; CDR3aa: CASSQEFSFVEDFSGNTIYF
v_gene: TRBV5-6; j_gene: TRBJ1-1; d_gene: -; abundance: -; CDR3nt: TGTGCCAGCAGTTCCAGCGCGGGCACTGAAGCTTTCTTT; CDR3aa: CASSSSAGTEAFF
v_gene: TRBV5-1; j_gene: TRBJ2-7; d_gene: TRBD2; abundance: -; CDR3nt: TGCGCCAGCAGCTTGGCCGGGAGGGGAGGCGCACCTCATCGCTACGAGCAGTACTTC; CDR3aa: CASSLAGRGGAPHRYEQYF
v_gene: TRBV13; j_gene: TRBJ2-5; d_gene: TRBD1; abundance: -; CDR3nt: TGTGCCAGCAGCTCCGGACAGGGGCGCAGGGAGACCCAGTACTTC; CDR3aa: CASSSGQGRRETQYF
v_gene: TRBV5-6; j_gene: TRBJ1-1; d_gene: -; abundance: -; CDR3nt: TGTGCCAGCAGCTTGGCCCCTGGACGGCCCATGAACACTGAAGCTTTCTTT; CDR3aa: CASSLAPGRPMNTEAFF
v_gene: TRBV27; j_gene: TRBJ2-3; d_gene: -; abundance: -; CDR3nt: TGTGCCAGCAGAATATGGGGGACCACAGATACGCAGTATTTT; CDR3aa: CASRIWGTTDTQYF
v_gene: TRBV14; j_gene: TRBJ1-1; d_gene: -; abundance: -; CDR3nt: TGTGCCAGCAGCCCTACGGGCTCCGAGGGAACTGAAGCTTTCTTT; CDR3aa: CASSPTGSEGTEAFF
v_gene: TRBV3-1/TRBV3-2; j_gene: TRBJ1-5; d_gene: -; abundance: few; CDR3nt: TGTGCCAGCAGCCCGTCTACCTTTCGGGGGCGGGAGAATCAGCCCCAGCATTTT; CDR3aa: CASSPSTFRGRENQPQHF
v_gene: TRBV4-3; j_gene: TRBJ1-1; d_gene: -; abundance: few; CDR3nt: TGCGCCAGCAGCCAAGTCTCTAACACTGAAGCTTTCTTT; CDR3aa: CASSQVSNTEAFF
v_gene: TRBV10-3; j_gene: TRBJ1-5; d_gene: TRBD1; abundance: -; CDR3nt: TGTGCCATCAGTTCTACCGCCGGGACAGGGAACCAGCCCCAGCATTTT; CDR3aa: CAISSTAGTGNQPQHF
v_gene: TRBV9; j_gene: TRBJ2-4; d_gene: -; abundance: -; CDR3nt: TGTGCCAGCAGCCCCCTTGGGGGAGGCACGCCGAACATTCAGTACTTC; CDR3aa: CASSPLGGGTPNIQYF
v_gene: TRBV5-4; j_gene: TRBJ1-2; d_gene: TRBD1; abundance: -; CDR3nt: TGTGCCATCTGGGACAGCTATGGCTACACCTTC; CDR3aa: CAIWDSYGYTF
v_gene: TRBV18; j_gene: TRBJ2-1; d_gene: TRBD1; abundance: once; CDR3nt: TGTGCCAGCTCACGACAGGGTGACAATGAGCAGTTCTTC; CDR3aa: CASSRQGDNEQFF
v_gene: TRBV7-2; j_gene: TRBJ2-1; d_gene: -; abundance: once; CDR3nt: TGTGCCAGCAGCCTCGACCCTTACAATGAGCAGTTCTTC; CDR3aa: CASSLDPYNEQFF
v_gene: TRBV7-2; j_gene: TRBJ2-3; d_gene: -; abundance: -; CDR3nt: TGTGCCAGCAGCTTAGAAGTGCAGGGTTATACAGATACGCAGTATTTT; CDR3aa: CASSLEVQGYTDTQYF
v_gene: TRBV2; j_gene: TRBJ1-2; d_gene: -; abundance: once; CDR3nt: TGTGCCAGCAGACGGGCAGCTGCTAACTATGGCTACACCTTC; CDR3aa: CASRRAAANYGYTF
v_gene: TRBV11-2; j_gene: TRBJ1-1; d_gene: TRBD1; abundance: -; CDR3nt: TGTGCCAGCAGCTTAGGGACAGGGGTGAACACTGAAGCTTTCTTT; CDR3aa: CASSLGTGVNTEAFF
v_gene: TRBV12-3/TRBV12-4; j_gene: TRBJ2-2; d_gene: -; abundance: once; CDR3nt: TGTGCCAGCAGGGAGGGAATCGGGGAGCTGTTTTTT; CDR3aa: CASREGIGELFF
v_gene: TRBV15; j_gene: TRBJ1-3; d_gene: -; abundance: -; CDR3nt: TGTGCCACCAGCAGAGATCCGGGGGCGGGAAACACCATATATTTT; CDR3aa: CATSRDPGAGNTIYF
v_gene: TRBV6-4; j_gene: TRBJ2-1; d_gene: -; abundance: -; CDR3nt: TGTGCCAGCAGTGTTGAGGCCTACAATGAGCAGTTCTTC; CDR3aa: CASSVEAYNEQFF
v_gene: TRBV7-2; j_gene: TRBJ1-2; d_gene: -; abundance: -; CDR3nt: TGTGCCAGCAGCCCGCTGGGGGGAGTATATGGCTACACCTTC; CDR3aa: CASSPLGGVYGYTF
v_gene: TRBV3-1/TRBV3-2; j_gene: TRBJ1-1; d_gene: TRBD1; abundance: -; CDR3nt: TGTGCCAGCAGCCAAGGGAGAGCAGGGGGTGAAGCTTTCTTT; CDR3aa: CASSQGRAGGEAFF
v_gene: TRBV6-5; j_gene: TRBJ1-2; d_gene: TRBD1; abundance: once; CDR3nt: TGTGCCAGCAGCCCACAGGGGACTTATGGCTACACCTTC; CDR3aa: CASSPQGTYGYTF
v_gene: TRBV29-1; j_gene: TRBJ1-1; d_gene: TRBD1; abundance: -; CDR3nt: TGCAGCGTTGAAACCGGGACAGGGGGCGACACTGAAGCTTTCTTT; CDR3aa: CSVETGTGGDTEAFF
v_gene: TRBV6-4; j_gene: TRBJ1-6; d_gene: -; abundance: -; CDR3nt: TGTGCCAGCAGGCCACAGGTTGAGAATTCACCCCTCCACTTT; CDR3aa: CASRPQVENSPLHF
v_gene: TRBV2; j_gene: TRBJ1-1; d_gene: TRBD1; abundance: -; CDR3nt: TGTGCCAGCAGTGGACAGGGTATCTTCATGGCTTTCTTT; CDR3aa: CASSGQGIFMAFF
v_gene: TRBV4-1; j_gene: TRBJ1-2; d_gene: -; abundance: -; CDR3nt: TGCGCCAAACGGAGAGAGAACTATGGCTACACCTTC; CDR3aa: CAKRRENYGYTF
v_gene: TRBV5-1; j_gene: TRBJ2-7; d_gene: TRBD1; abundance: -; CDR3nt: TGCGCCAGCAGCTTGGGACAGGGCAGATCCGAGCAGTACTTC; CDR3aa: CASSLGQGRSEQYF
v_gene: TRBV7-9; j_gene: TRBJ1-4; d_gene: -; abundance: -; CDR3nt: TGTGCCAGCAGCCCGTGGGGGGCAACTAATGAAAAACTGTTTTTT; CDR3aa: CASSPWGATNEKLFF
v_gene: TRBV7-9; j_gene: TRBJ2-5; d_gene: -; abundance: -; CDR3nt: TGTGCCAGCAGCTTAGACCCCGGGACTCTGCAAGAGACCCAGTACTTC; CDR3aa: CASSLDPGTLQETQYF